The T cell receptor (beta chain) described here comes from a study of T-cell reconstitution after alpha-beta-depleted transplantation in children. Study-wide findings and caveats: Diversity of TCRbeta at day 60 was high in some patients, arising from surviving recipient T cells and thymic progenitors. Reports say that about two months after transplant, the alpha-beta T cells came out of several hundred graft clones that had expanded. The main origin of T-cell counts and diversity one year after transplant was newly produced T cells.

Preparing the TCRbeta library involved the use of unique molecular identifiers. TCRdb processed the PCR reads anew with MiXCR; each CDR3 protein has one entry. The data hold approximately 980,000 distinct CDR3 sequences, with less than 30% observed a single time. This CDR3 is built from 14 residues. Germline-derived CDR1 and CDR2 are SGHTA and FQGTGA. V was trimmed by 5 bases and J by 1 base, leaving 11 bases between them. As concerns this clonotype: The antigen is unknown.

The material sequenced was PBMCs, mostly from graft donor cells, taken 360 days after TCRalphabeta/CD19-depleted stem cell transplant. The chain joins TRBV7-3 to TRBJ2-5; TRBD2 is a possible D gene (5 bases). The receptor's source is a boy younger than two who had a stem cell transplant for SCID, so the T cells may come from the graft donor. The CDR3 here is CASSPGFGQETQYF. DNA for the CDR3: TGTGCCAGCAGCCCGGGGTTTGGCCAAGAGACCCAGTACTTC.